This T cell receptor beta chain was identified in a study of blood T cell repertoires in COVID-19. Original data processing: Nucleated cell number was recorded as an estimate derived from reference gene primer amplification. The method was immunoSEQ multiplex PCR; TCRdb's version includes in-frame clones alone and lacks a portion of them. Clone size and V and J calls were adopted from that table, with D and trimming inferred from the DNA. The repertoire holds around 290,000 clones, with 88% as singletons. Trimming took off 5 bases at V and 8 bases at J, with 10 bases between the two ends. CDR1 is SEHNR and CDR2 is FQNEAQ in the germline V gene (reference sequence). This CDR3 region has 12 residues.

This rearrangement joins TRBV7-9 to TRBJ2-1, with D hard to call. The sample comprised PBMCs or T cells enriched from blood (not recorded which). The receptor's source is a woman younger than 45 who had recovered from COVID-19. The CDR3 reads CASSLLPDEQFF. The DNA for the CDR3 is TGTGCCAGCAGCCTCCTTCCGGATGAGCAGTTCTTC. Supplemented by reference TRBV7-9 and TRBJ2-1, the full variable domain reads DTGVSQNPRHKITKRGQNVTFRCDPISEHNRLYWYRQTLGQGPEFLTYFQNEAQLEKSRLLSDRFSAERPKGSFSTLEIQRTEQGDSAMYLCASSLLPDEQFFGPGTRLTVL.